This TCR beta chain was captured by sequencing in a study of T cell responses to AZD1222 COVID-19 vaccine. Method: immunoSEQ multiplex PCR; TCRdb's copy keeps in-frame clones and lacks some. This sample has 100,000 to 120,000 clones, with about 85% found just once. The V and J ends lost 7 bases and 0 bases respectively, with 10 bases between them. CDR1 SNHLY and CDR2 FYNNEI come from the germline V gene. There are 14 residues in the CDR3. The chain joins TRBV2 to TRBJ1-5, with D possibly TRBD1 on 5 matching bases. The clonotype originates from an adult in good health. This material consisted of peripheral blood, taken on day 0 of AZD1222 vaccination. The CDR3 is CASKRGDSNQPQHF. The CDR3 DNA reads TGTGCCAGCAAGAGGGGCGATAGCAATCAGCCCCAGCATTTT. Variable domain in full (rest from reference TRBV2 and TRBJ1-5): EPEVTQTPSHQVTQMGQEVILRCVPISNHLYFYWYRQILGQKVEFLVSFYNNEISEKSEIFDDQFSVERPDGSNFTLKIRSTKLEDSAMYFCASKRGDSNQPQHFGDGTRLSIL.